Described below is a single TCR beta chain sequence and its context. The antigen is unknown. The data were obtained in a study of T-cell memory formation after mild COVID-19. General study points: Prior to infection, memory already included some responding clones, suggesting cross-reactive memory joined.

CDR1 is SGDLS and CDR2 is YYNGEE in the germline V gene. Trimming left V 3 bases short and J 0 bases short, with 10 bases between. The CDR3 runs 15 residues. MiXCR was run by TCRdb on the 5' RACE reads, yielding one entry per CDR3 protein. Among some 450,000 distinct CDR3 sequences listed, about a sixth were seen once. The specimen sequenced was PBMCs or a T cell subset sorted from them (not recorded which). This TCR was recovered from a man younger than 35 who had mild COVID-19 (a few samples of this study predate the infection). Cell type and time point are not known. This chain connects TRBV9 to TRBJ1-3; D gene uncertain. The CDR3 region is CASSAEASSGNTIYF. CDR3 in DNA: TGTGCCAGCAGCGCTGAAGCCTCCTCTGGAAACACCATATATTTT.